A selection of T cell receptor beta chains follows, all from one sample in a study of T-cell memory formation after mild COVID-19. TCRdb re-analysed the 5' RACE reads in MiXCR, keeping a single row per CDR3 protein. The repertoire consists of roughly 350,000 distinct CDR3 sequences, with roughly an eighth occurring once and the leading ten covering about 24%. The sequencing sample was made of PBMCs or a T cell subset sorted from them (not recorded which). All receptors derive from a man between 18 and 29 years old who had mild COVID-19 (a few samples of this study predate the infection). Cell type and time point are not known. Each CDR3 is given with its conserved first and last residue. A D gene is named only where the DNA matches it firmly. A row's size may be missing; if present it is once, few, many or a size class.

D gene	V gene	clone size	J gene	CDR3 protein	CDR3 DNA
TRBD2	TRBV12-3/TRBV12-4	-	TRBJ2-1	CASSPQSGGANEQFF	TGTGCCAGCAGCCCCCAGAGCGGGGGGGCCAATGAGCAGTTCTTC
-	TRBV29-1	many	TRBJ2-1	CSVELYNEQFF	TGCAGCGTTGAGCTATACAATGAGCAGTTCTTC
-	TRBV7-9	few	TRBJ2-3	CASSLMNTDTQYF	TGTGCCAGCAGCTTGATGAACACAGATACGCAGTATTTT
TRBD1	TRBV29-1	-	TRBJ1-1	CSLGPWAGGNTEAFF	TGCAGCTTAGGGCCGTGGGCAGGGGGGAACACTGAAGCTTTCTTT
TRBD1	TRBV19	-	TRBJ1-1	CASSRTGAMNTEAFF	TGTGCCAGTAGTAGGACAGGGGCAATGAACACTGAAGCTTTCTTT
-	TRBV11-1	-	TRBJ2-7	CASARRETYEQYF	TGTGCCAGCGCCCGCCGGGAGACCTACGAGCAGTACTTC
-	TRBV18	few	TRBJ2-3	CASSPPVDTQYF	TGTGCCAGCTCACCACCGGTAGATACGCAGTATTTT
-	TRBV6-6	-	TRBJ1-5	CASSFNNPGSNQPQHF	TGTGCCAGCAGTTTCAACAACCCTGGGAGCAATCAGCCCCAGCATTTT
-	TRBV19	many	TRBJ2-3	CASSIKQGDTQYF	TGTGCCAGTAGTATAAAACAGGGAGATACGCAGTATTTT
-	TRBV24-1	-	TRBJ1-6	CATSAAGNPSPLHF	TGTGCCACCAGTGCCGCGGGGAACCCCTCACCCCTCCACTTT
TRBD1	TRBV12-3/TRBV12-4	few	TRBJ2-2	CASSNRGPTGELFF	TGTGCCAGCAGCAACAGGGGCCCCACCGGGGAGCTGTTTTTT
TRBD2	TRBV7-2	-	TRBJ2-3	CASSLTSGGYADTQYF	TGTGCCAGCAGCTTAACTAGCGGGGGGTATGCAGATACGCAGTATTTT
-	TRBV5-1	few	TRBJ1-1	CASSPGGREAFF	TGCGCCAGCAGCCCAGGAGGGAGGGAAGCTTTCTTT
TRBD1	TRBV10-3	many	TRBJ1-2	CAISDEGTGRGYTF	TGTGCCATCAGTGATGAGGGGACAGGGAGAGGCTACACCTTC
-	TRBV4-3	few	TRBJ2-5	CASIVGGVGEQETQYF	TGCGCCAGCATTGTCGGCGGGGTGGGGGAACAAGAGACCCAGTACTTC
TRBD2	TRBV6-5	-	TRBJ2-1	CASSLGGAGGNNEQFF	TGTGCCAGCAGTTTAGGGGGAGCGGGGGGGAACAATGAGCAGTTCTTC
-	TRBV5-1	few	TRBJ2-1	CASSLTGSNEQFF	TGCGCCAGCAGCCTTACAGGCAGCAATGAGCAGTTCTTC
-	TRBV29-1	-	TRBJ2-5	CSVVSGVVETQYF	TGCAGCGTTGTTTCAGGGGTTGTGGAGACCCAGTACTTC
-	TRBV9	-	TRBJ1-3	CASSALGGGSGNTIYF	TGTGCCAGCAGCGCCCTCGGCGGGGGGTCTGGAAACACCATATATTTT
TRBD1	TRBV7-8	-	TRBJ2-5	CASSLPWTGEKKTQYF	TGTGCCAGCAGCTTACCCTGGACAGGGGAAAAAAAGACCCAGTACTTC
-	TRBV10-1	few	TRBJ2-7	CASSESGTRIEQYF	TGCGCCAGCAGTGAGTCTGGGACTCGAATCGAGCAGTACTTC
TRBD1	TRBV6-1	few	TRBJ1-2	CASSEAGMGQGPNYGYTF	TGTGCCAGCAGTGAAGCCGGTATGGGACAGGGACCTAACTATGGCTACACCTTC
-	TRBV6-5	-	TRBJ2-2	CASLWGDTGELFF	TGTGCCAGCCTTTGGGGGGACACCGGGGAGCTGTTTTTT
-	TRBV18	-	TRBJ2-5	CASSPLQGAQETQYF	TGTGCCAGCTCACCACTACAGGGTGCTCAAGAGACCCAGTACTTC
-	TRBV7-9	few	TRBJ1-6	CASSRSQVLNSPLHF	TGTGCCAGCAGCCGATCGCAGGTTCTTAATTCACCCCTCCACTTT
TRBD1	TRBV5-6	few	TRBJ2-7	CASSLPGQGSEQYF	TGTGCCAGCAGCTTGCCGGGACAGGGTTCCGAGCAGTACTTC
-	TRBV20-1	many	TRBJ2-2	CSAPRGPIGGTGELFF	TGCAGTGCTCCGCGGGGGCCGATAGGTGGCACCGGGGAGCTGTTTTTT
-	TRBV28	few	TRBJ1-5	CASSFRLRPQHF	TGTGCCAGCAGTTTCAGGTTGCGGCCCCAGCATTTT
TRBD1	TRBV5-4	-	TRBJ2-5	CASRETGAPQETQYF	TGTGCCAGCAGAGAAACAGGGGCCCCCCAAGAGACCCAGTACTTC
-	TRBV20-1	few	TRBJ1-2	CTCGGYYGYTF	TGCACCTGTGGAGGTTACTATGGCTACACCTTC
-	TRBV5-1	many	TRBJ2-2	CASSLTGGTNTGELFF	TGCGCCAGCAGCTTGACCGGGGGTACTAACACCGGGGAGCTGTTTTTT